Below are 9 T cell receptor beta chains sequenced from a single sample in a study of cytomegalovirus exposure and HLA in healthy donors. 13 Jbeta primers and 60 Vbeta primers were used for the PCR. Assay: immunoSEQ multiplex PCR; the TCRdb copy retains only in-frame clones and omits some. The sample holds about 170,000 clones, roughly four fifths seen once. Sequenced material: PBMCs. These receptors were collected from a woman aged 18-35 years in good health and CMV-seronegative.

This chain connects TRBV9 to TRBJ2-5, with 7 bases aligning to TRBD2. The CDR3 is made up of 15 amino acids. The J segment lost 5 bases and the V segment lost 0 bases, leaving 7 bases of the junction unmatched. Germline V gene sequence: CDR1 SGDLS, CDR2 YYNGEE. CDR3 bases: TGTGCCAGCAGCGTAGATCCGGGAGGCCGGGAGACCCAGTACTTC. Its translation: CASSVDPGGRETQYF.

The rearrangement uses TRBV11-2 and TRBJ1-2; 7 positions agree with TRBD1. The CDR3 contains 15 residues. The trim removed 1 base at V and 8 bases at J, leaving 10 bases unmatched. In germline, CDR1 is SGHAT, CDR2 FQNNGV. This CDR3 is CASSLVRTGTRGYTF. Written as DNA, the CDR3 is TGTGCCAGCAGCTTAGTACGGACAGGCACTAGGGGCTACACCTTC.

The rearrangement uses TRBV29-1 and TRBJ2-4, with TRBD1 as a possible D gene (7 bases). CDR1 and CDR2 (germline): SQVTM, ANQGSEA. This CDR3 contains 14 residues. Trimming left V 6 bases short and J 3 bases short, with 15 bases between. The CDR3 DNA reads TGCAGCGTAGGACTCAGGGGGGACAAAAACATTCAGTACTTC. Protein sequence: CSVGLRGDKNIQYF. Looking up the rest from reference TRBV29-1 and TRBJ2-4 gives the full variable domain: SAVISQKPSRDICQRGTSLTIQCQVDSQVTMMFWYRQQPGQSLTLIATANQGSEATYESGFVIDKFPISRPNLTFSTLTVSNMSPEDSSIYLCSVGLRGDKNIQYFGAGTRLSVL.

This clone has only one observation. The V and J genes are TRBV5-5 and TRBJ1-1; no clear D. Trimming removed 4 bases from V and 5 bases from J, with 21 bases in between. The CDR3 sequence is 16 residues long. Germline CDR1 and CDR2: SGHKS and YYEKEE (reference sequence). DNA for the CDR3: TGTGCCAGCAGCCCGACGGCGGGTCTTCTTGGGACTGAAGCTTTCTTT. Its protein is CASSPTAGLLGTEAFF.

The rearrangement uses TRBV11-2 and TRBJ2-7, with TRBD1 identical over 10 bases. Looked up from germline, CDR1 is SGHAT and CDR2 is FQNNGV. Germline trimming cut 0 bases from V and 3 bases from J; bases unmatched to any gene: 11. The CDR3 has 18 amino acids. The CDR3 protein is CASSLEGTGATVFYEQYF. The CDR3 DNA reads TGTGCCAGCAGCTTAGAAGGGACAGGGGCTACGGTATTCTACGAGCAGTACTTC.

CDR3 protein: CATQKGQAFNQPQHF. CDR3 coding DNA: TGTGCCACCCAAAAAGGACAGGCTTTCAATCAGCCCCAGCATTTT. The rearrangement uses TRBV6-6 and TRBJ1-5, with 7 bases matching TRBD1. This CDR3 comprises 15 residues. Per germline, CDR1 MNHNY and CDR2 SVGAGI (reference sequence). The V segment lost 10 bases and the J segment 3 bases; nucleotides outside the gene matches: 12.

The chain carries TRBV29-1 and TRBJ1-2, with 7 nucleotides matching TRBD1. Per the germline V gene, CDR1 is SQVTM and CDR2 is ANQGSEA. This CDR3 has 14 residues. J gave up 0 bases and V 6 bases, and 7 bases lay outside the gene matches. The CDR3 loop reads CSVGTVGANYGYTF. CDR3 DNA sequence: TGCAGCGTGGGGACAGTTGGAGCTAACTATGGCTACACCTTC.

The chain is built from TRBV28 and TRBJ1-2, with 7 bases aligning to TRBD1. Germline trimming cut 5 bases from V and 6 bases from J; bases unmatched to any gene: 9. This CDR3 region has 14 residues. Germline V gene sequence: CDR1 MDHEN, CDR2 SYDVKM. The CDR3 loop reads CASSEGDSSDGYTF. The CDR3 nucleotides read TGTGCCAGCAGTGAGGGGGACAGCTCCGATGGCTACACCTTC.

This sequence joins TRBV19 and TRBJ1-5; 9 bases are shared with TRBD1. The CDR3 is made up of 17 amino acids. Germline values: CDR1 LNHDA, CDR2 SQIVND (reference sequence). V was clipped by 3 bases and J by 9 bases; unmatched bases: 15. CDR3 protein: CASSMSPGQGLFRPQHF. CDR3 DNA: TGTGCCAGTAGTATGAGTCCGGGACAGGGTCTTTTCCGGCCCCAGCATTTT.